The next 20 T cell receptor beta chains were all read from a single sample in a study of T cells after yellow fever vaccination. Using its own MiXCR run on the 5' RACE reads, TCRdb lists one record per CDR3 protein. The repertoire consists of about 300,000 distinct CDR3 sequences, with around 7% occurring once and the leading ten covering 15% to 20%. This specimen consisted of PBMCs, obtained roughly 46 days after the first yellow fever vaccination. Source of these receptors: a man between 18 and 29 years old who received the YFV17D yellow fever vaccine.

In its sample, this clonotype was seen a few times. CDR3 region: CASQRGGRYEQYF. The CDR3 DNA reads as TGTGCCAGTCAGCGGGGGGGCCGGTACGAGCAGTACTTC. This chain uses TRBV6-1 with TRBJ2-7; 10 bases are shared with TRBD2. This CDR3 is built from 13 residues. Trimming took 9 bases from V and 4 from J; bases not matched to a gene: 6. CDR1 and CDR2 from the germline V gene are MNHNS and SASEGT.

This clonotype was detected ten times or more. V is TRBV20-1 and J is TRBJ1-1; D uncertain. Deletions cut 1 base from V and 2 bases from J, with 8 bases between. The V gene's germline CDR1 is DFQATT and CDR2 SNEGSKA (reference sequence). The CDR3 is 13 amino acids. The CDR3 sequence: CSARGKANTEAFF. In nucleotides, the CDR3 is TGCAGTGCTAGAGGGAAAGCCAACACTGAAGCTTTCTTT.

This clonotype came up a few times. The rearrangement links TRBV6-1 to TRBJ1-3; no firm D call. V lost 8 bases and J lost 0, with 11 bases in between. Germline loops: CDR1 MNHNS, CDR2 SASEGT. This CDR3 has 14 residues. CDR3 nucleotides: TGTGCCAGCCGACGGGAGCTCTCTGGAAACACCATATATTTT. It encodes CASRRELSGNTIYF.

This clonotype appeared a single time. This rearrangement joins TRBV5-2 to TRBJ1-1; the D call TRBD1 from the table was never checked on the DNA. TRBV5-2 is deemed a pseudogene. This CDR3 comprises 16 residues. The CDR3: CAMGSEGYGTPAEAFF. As DNA, the CDR3 is TGTGCCATGGGCTCGGAAGGGTACGGGACGCCGGCTGAAGCTTTCTTT.

This clonotype appeared a few times. The chain's CDR3 is CASSLVAFGGTEAFF. CDR3 nucleotide sequence: TGTGCCAGCAGCTTAGTTGCGTTTGGGGGCACTGAAGCTTTCTTT. The V gene is TRBV7-9, the J gene TRBJ1-1, with a weak D call TRBD1 (5 bases). CDR1 is SEHNR and CDR2 is FQNEAQ in the germline V gene (reference sequence). The CDR3 sequence is 15 residues long. V dropped 1 base and J dropped 4 bases, with 13 bases sitting between them.

This clonotype was detected a few times. This sequence joins TRBV19 and TRBJ1-1, with 9 nucleotides matching TRBD1. The CDR3 consists of 15 residues. The germline CDR1 and CDR2 sequences are LNHDA and SQIVND (reference sequence). V shed 3 bases and J 5 bases; nucleotides not matched to a gene: 7. The CDR3 nucleotides are TGTGCCAGTAGTATGTTTGGGACAGGGAGGACTGAAGCTTTCTTT. It encodes CASSMFGTGRTEAFF.

This clonotype turned up a few times. This rearrangement joins TRBV11-2 to TRBJ2-3; TRBD2 matches 11 bases. The CDR3 is 20 amino acids. Germline V lookup: CDR1 SGHAT, CDR2 FQNNGV. V shed 8 bases and J 3 bases; nucleotides not matched to a gene: 22. The CDR3 region has the DNA TGTGCCAGCTCCACCCTCCCCTCTAGCGGGGGGCGAACAGTGACAGATACGCAGTATTTT. This translates into CASSTLPSSGGRTVTDTQYF.

This clonotype has a handful of counts. V is TRBV6-2 or TRBV6-3 and J is TRBJ2-4; 8 nucleotides match TRBD2. Trimming took 2 bases from V and 6 from J; bases not matched to a gene: 6. Per the germline V gene, CDR1 is MNHEY and CDR2 is SVGEGT. The CDR3 extends over 15 amino acids. The CDR3 DNA reads TGTGCCAGCAGTTACGCCACTCGGGGGGGAAACATTCAGTACTTC. Protein sequence: CASSYATRGGNIQYF.

This clonotype was observed at least ten times. The V gene is TRBV6-9, the J gene TRBJ2-5; no reliable D call. Germline V gives CDR1 MNHGY, CDR2 SVAAGI. V shed 8 bases and J shed 4 bases, with 11 bases lying between them. The CDR3 sequence is 12 residues long. CDR3 region: CASLKLRETQYF. The CDR3 DNA reads TGTGCCAGCCTGAAACTGCGAGAGACCCAGTACTTC.

V is TRBV4-3 and J is TRBJ1-1, with D possibly TRBD1 on 5 matching bases. V shed 0 bases and J shed 3 bases, with 23 bases lying between them. The germline V gene has CDR1 LGHNA and CDR2 YSLEER. The CDR3 contains 19 residues. CDR3 DNA sequence: TGCGCCAGCAGCCAAGATATTTTTTTTGCAGGGTTTAGGGACACTGAAGCTTTCTTT. Its translation is CASSQDIFFAGFRDTEAFF.

The chain couples TRBV18 to TRBJ2-3; D gene uncertain. The CDR3 has 11 residues. Deletions cut 3 bases from V and 5 bases from J, with 3 bases between. Germline CDR1 KGHSH, CDR2 LQKENI. CDR3: CASSPVDTQYF. In nucleotides, the CDR3 is TGTGCCAGCTCACCGGTAGATACGCAGTATTTT.

This clonotype was found many times. The V gene is TRBV6-1, the J gene TRBJ2-3; 14 bases are a match to TRBD2. The V gene end was trimmed by 4 bases and the J gene end by 0 bases; junction bases not matched to a gene: 9. Germline loops: CDR1 MNHNS, CDR2 SASEGT. CDR3 size: 19 residues. CDR3 DNA: TGTGCCAGCAGTGGGAGACTAGCGGGGGGGCGAGGGAGCACAGATACGCAGTATTTT. It encodes CASSGRLAGGRGSTDTQYF.

This sequence joins TRBV18 and TRBJ1-5; D is possibly TRBD1 (6 bases). The V and J ends lost 2 bases and 2 bases respectively, with 7 bases between them. The CDR3 has 14 amino acids. The germline V gene has CDR1 KGHSH and CDR2 LQKENI. CDR3 in amino acids: CASSPEGGNQPQHF. The DNA for the CDR3 is TGTGCCAGCTCACCAGAGGGGGGCAATCAGCCCCAGCATTTT.

This clonotype was observed at least ten times. The V gene is TRBV20-1, the J gene TRBJ2-5; 7 bases are a match to TRBD2. This CDR3 spans 11 amino acids. Germline loops: CDR1 DFQATT, CDR2 SNEGSKA (reference sequence). Trimming removed 5 bases from V and 5 bases from J; junction bases left unmatched: 2. The DNA for the CDR3 is TGCAGTGCTCCCGGGGGGGAGACCCAGTACTTC. Protein: CSAPGGETQYF.

The chain links TRBV4-3 to TRBJ2-1, with D possibly TRBD2 on 7 matching bases. This CDR3 has 17 residues. Trimming took off 3 bases at V and 8 bases at J, with 23 bases between the two ends. Germline-derived CDR1 and CDR2 are LGHNA and YSLEER. The CDR3 DNA reads as TGCGCCAGCAGCCACAGTGCGGGGAGGGGGGGCCCGGATGAGCAGTTCTTC. Its translation: CASSHSAGRGGPDEQFF.

The chain uses TRBV12-1 and TRBJ1-2. TRBV12-1 is shown as a pseudogene. The CDR3 sequence is 14 residues long. This chain's CDR3 is CASSPGLSSYGYTF. The CDR3 bases are TGTGCCAGCAGCCCTGGGCTCAGCAGCTATGGCTACACCTTC.

V is TRBV12-3 or TRBV12-4 and J is TRBJ2-2, with D perhaps being TRBD1 or TRBD2 (6 bases each). This CDR3 spans 15 amino acids. V lost 3 bases to trimming and J lost 8 bases, with 16 bases between them. The CDR3: CASSFIHRGTGELFF. The CDR3 nucleotides read TGTGCCAGCAGTTTTATCCACCGCGGGACAGGGGAGCTGTTTTTT.

The V and J genes are TRBV7-9 and TRBJ2-3; D gene ambiguous. The CDR3 extends over 13 amino acids. Per germline, CDR1 SEHNR and CDR2 FQNEAQ (reference sequence). Deletions cut 5 bases from V and 5 bases from J, with 11 bases between. This CDR3 reads CASSPPNEDTQYF. As DNA, the CDR3 is TGTGCCAGCAGCCCGCCAAATGAAGATACGCAGTATTTT.

This clonotype has a count of ten or more. This chain uses TRBV5-4 with TRBJ2-7, with D maybe TRBD1 (6 bases). The CDR3 length is 13 residues. From germline, CDR1 is SGHNT and CDR2 YYREEE (reference sequence). Trimming cost V 4 bases and J 0 bases, with 8 bases left between them. The CDR3 DNA is TGTGCCAGCAGCCGGGACATCTCCTACGAGCAGTACTTC. This gives the protein CASSRDISYEQYF. The full variable domain, with the rest looked up from reference TRBV5-4 and TRBJ2-7, is ETGVTQSPTHLIKTRGQQVTLRCSSQSGHNTVSWYQQALGQGPQFIFQYYREEENGRGNFPPRFSGLQFPNYSSELNVNALELDDSALYLCASSRDISYEQYFGPGTRLTVT.

This clonotype was recorded many times. CDR3 protein: CASSQSETQYF. CDR3 bases: TGTGCCAGCAGCCAAAGTGAGACCCAGTACTTC. The chain has TRBV4-2 and TRBJ2-5; no definite D call. The V and J ends lost 2 bases and 5 bases respectively, with 3 bases between them. The CDR3 has 11 amino acids. Germline CDR1 and CDR2: LGHNA and YNFKEQ.